Below, 21 T cell receptor beta chains from the same sample are listed, as sequenced in a study of blood T cell repertoires in COVID-19. The data were produced by immunoSEQ multiplex PCR, yet TCRdb's version contains in-frame clones alone and is incomplete. This sample has about 130,000 clones, with 60% to 80% found just once. The sequencing sample was made of peripheral blood. The receptors shown here come from a man between 60 and 75 years old with acute or convalescent COVID-19.

This chain joins TRBV7-6 and TRBJ1-2; 8 bases are a match to TRBD1. This CDR3 has 15 amino acids. Germline lookup yields CDR1 SGHVS and CDR2 FNYEAQ. Trimming cost V 1 base and J 4 bases; bases outside gene matches: 5. CDR3 sequence (DNA): TGTGCCAGCAGCTTAGACGCAGGGGGCGTCTATGGCTACACCTTC. Protein: CASSLDAGGVYGYTF.

This clone was observed a single time. The rearrangement joins TRBV15 to TRBJ1-6; D perhaps matches TRBD1 (6 bases). Germline V gives CDR1 LNHNV, CDR2 YYDKDF (reference sequence). The CDR3 extends over 16 amino acids. V was pared by 1 base and J by 9 bases, with 16 bases between. This CDR3 is CATSRGLLEDSSPLHF. Here the CDR3 DNA reads TGTGCCACCAGCAGAGGGTTGTTAGAGGACAGTTCACCCCTCCACTTT.

J is TRBJ1-5 and V is TRBV10-2, with D tentatively TRBD1 (6 bases). CDR1 WSHSY and CDR2 SAAADI come from the germline V gene. Deletions cut 8 bases from V and 4 bases from J, with 18 bases between. The CDR3 has 15 residues. CDR3 bases: TGCGCCAGCCGAGCGGCAGGGGAACGGAATCAGCCCCAGCATTTT. This translates into CASRAAGERNQPQHF.

The chain recombines TRBV4-1 with TRBJ1-5; D uncertain. CDR3 length: 16 amino acids. From germline, CDR1 is MGHRA and CDR2 YSYEKL. Trimming took off 0 bases at V and 0 bases at J, with 9 bases between the two ends. CDR3 sequence (DNA): TGCGCCAGCAGCCAAGAGGCCGCACATAGCAATCAGCCCCAGCATTTT. This gives the protein CASSQEAAHSNQPQHF.

This clone was counted at least ten times. The J gene is TRBJ1-6, the V gene TRBV27; TRBD1 might be the D (5 bases). The V end lost 6 bases, the J end lost 0 bases, and 15 bases lay between the germline ends. Germline-derived CDR1 and CDR2 are MNHEY and SMNVEV (reference sequence). The CDR3 covers 17 residues. The DNA of the CDR3 is TGTGCCAGCAGCCCGGGACTACGGAGCTCCTATAATTCACCCCTCCACTTT. Translating gives CASSPGLRSSYNSPLHF.

The chain recombines TRBV14 with TRBJ2-7; D may be TRBD1 (6 bases). This CDR3 is 15 amino acids long. CDR1 and CDR2 (germline): SGHDN, FVKESK. Trimming pared 4 bases from V and 3 bases from J, leaving 16 bases between. The CDR3 nucleotides read TGTGCCAGCAGCCGAACCACAGGGATCTACTACGAGCAGTACTTC. This gives the protein CASSRTTGIYYEQYF.

The V gene is TRBV7-9, the J gene TRBJ2-1, with D tentatively TRBD2 (5 bases). Germline V lookup: CDR1 SEHNR, CDR2 FQNEAQ (reference sequence). The CDR3 runs to 15 residues. With 2 bases removed from V and 0 bases from J, the gap between germline ends came to 8 bases. CDR3 in DNA: TGTGCCAGCAGCTTAACCGGGAACTCCTACAATGAGCAGTTCTTC. This encodes CASSLTGNSYNEQFF.

CDR3 residues: CASSQEQGSHEQYF. As DNA, the CDR3 is TGTGCCAGCAGCCAAGAACAGGGGAGCCACGAGCAGTACTTC. The V and J genes are TRBV3-1 (or the pseudogene TRBV3-2) and TRBJ2-7; TRBD1 matches at 7 bases. CDR1 is LGHDT, CDR2 YNNKEL, per germline (reference sequence). The CDR3 is 14 amino acids. The ends lost 0 bases at V and 5 bases at J; junction bases unmatched: 4.

In this sample, this clone turned up once. The chain has TRBV29-1 and TRBJ1-2, with D perhaps TRBD1 (5 bases). Deletions cut 7 bases from V and 2 bases from J, with 11 bases between. Germline V gene data show CDR1 as SQVTM and CDR2 as ANQGSEA. The CDR3 runs to 12 residues. This CDR3 is CSALTANYGYTF. The CDR3 DNA is TGCAGCGCCCTGACAGCAAACTATGGCTACACCTTC.

The V call is TRBV28, the J call TRBJ1-2; unclear D gene. V lost 4 bases and J 4 bases, leaving 7 bases between the germline ends. The CDR3 loop spans 12 amino acids. Germline V CDR1 and CDR2: MDHEN, SYDVKM. CDR3 residues: CASSYSFYGYTF. The CDR3 nucleotides read TGTGCCAGCAGTTACTCATTCTATGGCTACACCTTC.

This clone was seen more than once but under ten times. The chain uses TRBV19 and TRBJ2-7; D not resolved. The germline V gene encodes CDR1 LNHDA and CDR2 SQIVND (reference sequence). The length of the CDR3 is 12 residues. V gave up 4 bases and J gave up 2 bases, with 6 bases separating them. The CDR3 reads CASSTRPYEQYF. The CDR3 coding sequence is TGTGCCAGTAGTACTCGTCCCTACGAGCAGTACTTC.

Only a few counts were recorded for this clone. The J gene is TRBJ1-6, the V gene TRBV11-2; D unclear. CDR1 and CDR2 (germline): SGHAT, FQNNGV. V shed 1 base and J shed 3 bases, with 10 bases lying between them. The CDR3 has 16 residues. As DNA, the CDR3 is TGTGCCAGCAGCTTAGTGGAGTGGAACTATAATTCACCCCTCCACTTT. Protein: CASSLVEWNYNSPLHF.

The chain is built from TRBV18 and TRBJ2-2; D remains ambiguous. Germline loops: CDR1 KGHSH, CDR2 LQKENI. The CDR3 runs to 12 residues. With 3 bases removed from V and 7 bases from J, the gap between germline ends came to 6 bases. CDR3 DNA: TGTGCCAGCTCACCTAATGTCGGGGAGCTGTTTTTT. This sequence encodes CASSPNVGELFF. Complete variable domain (other parts from reference TRBV18 and TRBJ2-2): NAGVMQNPRHLVRRRGQEARLRCSPMKGHSHVYWYRQLPEEGLKFMVYLQKENIIDESGMPKERFSAEFPKEGPSILRIQQVVRGDSAAYFCASSPNVGELFFGEGSRLTVL.

This clone was counted once. V and J are TRBV4-2 and TRBJ1-2, with D possibly being TRBD1 (6 bases). V was cut by 4 bases and J by 4 bases, with 13 bases left in between. Germline assignment: CDR1 LGHNA and CDR2 YNFKEQ. The CDR3 has 14 amino acids. The CDR3 spells CASSPNRVGYGYTF. As DNA, the CDR3 is TGTGCCAGCAGCCCCAACAGGGTAGGCTATGGCTACACCTTC.

The V and J genes are TRBV19 and TRBJ2-3; 7 bases agree with TRBD2. The CDR3 is 15 amino acids. With 9 bases clipped from V and 2 bases from J, the junction kept 11 bases outside the gene matches. Per germline, CDR1 LNHDA and CDR2 SQIVND (reference sequence). In DNA, the CDR3 is TGTGCCAGCCGTCGCGCGGGGGTCCCCACAGATACGCAGTATTTT. Its protein product is CASRRAGVPTDTQYF.

This clone was recorded only once. The chain uses TRBV7-9 and TRBJ2-3; 10 bases align to TRBD1. Germline trimming cut 5 bases from V and 0 bases from J; bases unmatched to any gene: 8. The germline gives CDR1 SEHNR, CDR2 FQNEAQ (reference sequence). The CDR3 spans 17 residues. The CDR3 spells CASSRPWTGGSTDTQYF. CDR3 bases: TGTGCCAGCAGCCGGCCTTGGACAGGGGGAAGCACAGATACGCAGTATTTT.

This clone has a handful of counts. The chain combines TRBV6-4 with TRBJ1-2; D not certain. V was pared by 0 bases and J by 4 bases, with 6 bases between. This CDR3 spans 13 amino acids. Per the germline V gene, CDR1 is MRHNA and CDR2 is SNTAGT. As DNA, the CDR3 is TGTGCCAGCAGTGACTCAGCGGGCTATGGCTACACCTTC. It translates to CASSDSAGYGYTF.

The chain has TRBV19 and TRBJ2-2; possible D gene TRBD1, 5 bases. The CDR3 extends over 17 amino acids. Trimming removed 2 bases at V and 3 bases at J, with 16 bases between. Germline V CDR1 and CDR2: LNHDA, SQIVND (reference sequence). CDR3 in DNA: TGTGCCAGTAGTATAAGGTCGGTCAGGGTGGACACCGGGGAGCTGTTTTTT. Amino acids: CASSIRSVRVDTGELFF.

This clone was detected only a few times. The J gene is TRBJ1-2, the V gene TRBV9; TRBD1 matches at 11 bases. The CDR3 has 16 residues. Germline values: CDR1 SGDLS, CDR2 YYNGEE. V lost 3 bases to trimming and J lost 3 bases; unmatched junction nucleotides: 7. The CDR3: CASSAQRTGGDYGYTF. The CDR3 nucleotides are TGTGCCAGCAGCGCCCAAAGGACAGGGGGCGACTATGGCTACACCTTC.

Remarks on this clone: Relative to the germline gene, one junction end is altered; a read error may explain this. Other DNA sequences from this sample encode an identical CDR3 as well. This chain joins TRBV5-1 and TRBJ2-7; D might be TRBD1 (5 bases). CDR1 SGHRS and CDR2 YFSETQ come from the germline V gene. This CDR3 comprises 14 residues. CDR3 in amino acids: CASSLNQGSYEQYF. The CDR3 nucleotides are TGCGCCAGCAGCTTGAATCAGGGATCCTACGAACAGTACTTC.

In its sample, this clone is medium-sized. This chain connects TRBV11-2 to TRBJ2-1; maybe TRBD2 (6 bases). The CDR3 consists of 17 residues. Germline CDR1 is SGHAT and CDR2 is FQNNGV. Trimming removed 0 bases at V and 6 bases at J, with 18 bases between. The CDR3 here is CASSLEALYGGLNEQFF. CDR3 nucleotides: TGTGCCAGCAGCTTAGAGGCCCTGTACGGAGGGCTCAATGAGCAGTTCTTC.